What follows describes a single TCR beta chain. Donors consisted of healthy bone marrow donors. This entry comes from a study of cytomegalovirus exposure and HLA in healthy donors. Germline lookup yields CDR1 SGHAT and CDR2 FQNNGV. The CDR3 runs 12 residues. V was trimmed by 4 bases and J by 3 bases, leaving 7 bases between them. Vbeta (60) and Jbeta (13) primers were used in the PCR. Clones were read by immunoSEQ multiplex PCR, and TCRdb kept only the in-frame ones, dropping some. The table has 150,000 or so clones, approximately 80% seen once. The receptor was isolated from a woman between 35 and 50 years old in good health and CMV-seronegative. The chain employs TRBV11-2 and TRBJ2-7; D not certain. Sequencing was performed on PBMCs. CDR3 loop: CASSSSRYEQYF. For the CDR3, the DNA is TGTGCCAGCAGCTCTAGTCGCTACGAGCAGTACTTC. The full variable domain, completed using reference TRBV11-2 and TRBJ2-7, is EAGVAQSPRYKIIEKRQSVAFWCNPISGHATLYWYQQILGQGPKLLIQFQNNGVVDDSQLPKDRFSAERLKGVDSTLKIQPAKLEDSAVYLCASSSSRYEQYFGPGTRLTVT.